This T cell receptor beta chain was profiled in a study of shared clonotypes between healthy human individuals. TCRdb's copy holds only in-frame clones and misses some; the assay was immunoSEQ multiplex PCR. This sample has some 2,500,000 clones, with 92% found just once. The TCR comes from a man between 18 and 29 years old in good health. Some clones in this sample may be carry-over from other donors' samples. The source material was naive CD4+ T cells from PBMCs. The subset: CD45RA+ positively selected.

CDR3 sequence: CASRRLGGLNNEKLFF. CDR3 DNA: TGTGCCAGCAGAAGACTCGGGGGGCTCAATAATGAAAAACTGTTTTTT. The chain recombines TRBV5-6 with TRBJ1-4; weak D call: TRBD1 (6 bases). The length of the CDR3 is 16 residues. The V gene lost 5 bases and the J gene lost 4 bases, with 18 bases spanning the gap. The germline CDR1 and CDR2 sequences are SGHDT and YYEEEE.